This T cell receptor beta chain derives from a study of T cell clusters in autoimmune cytopenias. TRB was amplified by touch-down multiplex PCR, primer pools A and B combined. TCRdb re-analyzed the multiplex PCR reads; it lists each CDR3 protein once, without DNA. This sample contains thousands of distinct CDR3 sequences. Approximately 40,000 genome equivalents of blood DNA were amplified for TRB. The CDR3 consists of 14 residues. Per germline, CDR1 MDHEN and CDR2 SYDVKM. Findings of the study overall: The T cell clusters came from computational analysis alone and lack functional validation.

In terms of frequency, this clonotype is medium-sized (0.01 to 0.1%). Its matching antigen is unknown. This TCR was sampled from a human donor with an autoimmune cytopenia or autoimmune hepatitis (not recorded which). The sample was peripheral blood. The J gene is TRBJ1-6, the V gene TRBV28; TCRdb's assignment of TRBD1 cannot be checked, as there is no DNA. Here the CDR3 reads CASSLQGAVAPLHF. Variable domain in full (rest from reference TRBV28 and TRBJ1-6): DVKVTQSSRYLVKRTGEKVFLECVQDMDHENMFWYRQDPGLGLRLIYFSYDVKMKEKGDIPEGYSVSREKKERFSLILESASTNQTSMYLCASSLQGAVAPLHFGNGTRLTVT.